Presented here are 21 T cell receptor beta chains from one specimen sequenced in a study of T-cell memory formation after mild COVID-19. TCRdb reprocessed the 5' RACE reads with MiXCR, giving one entry per CDR3 protein. The sample has about half a million distinct CDR3 sequences, over 15% seen once. The sequencing sample was made of PBMCs or a T cell subset sorted from them (not recorded which). Receptors originate from an adult woman who had mild COVID-19 (a few samples of this study predate the infection). Cell type and time point are not known.

The CDR3 DNA reads TGTGCCAGCAGCTTAGCCGTAGCTGGGAGCACAGATACGCAGTATTTT. Amino acid sequence: CASSLAVAGSTDTQYF. The chain is built from TRBV7-9 and TRBJ2-3; no clear D. Germline V CDR1 and CDR2: SEHNR, FQNEAQ (reference sequence). Trimming removed 0 bases from V and 0 bases from J, with 10 bases in between. This CDR3 comprises 16 residues.

The gene calls are TRBV2 and TRBJ1-6, with D perhaps TRBD1 (5 bases). CDR1 SNHLY and CDR2 FYNNEI come from the germline V gene. Trimming took off 3 bases at V and 7 bases at J, with 13 bases between the two ends. There are 15 residues in the CDR3. CDR3 amino acids: CASSDQGAGNSPLHF. The CDR3 region has the DNA TGTGCCAGCAGTGACCAGGGTGCGGGCAATTCACCCCTCCACTTT. The full variable domain, in which reference TRBV2 and TRBJ1-6 provide the parts outside the CDR3, is EPEVTQTPSHQVTQMGQEVILRCVPISNHLYFYWYRQILGQKVEFLVSFYNNEISEKSEIFDDQFSVERPDGSNFTLKIRSTKLEDSAMYFCASSDQGAGNSPLHFGNGTRLTVT.

This clonotype was counted at least ten times. The chain couples TRBV6-5 to TRBJ1-5; TRBD1 matches 8 bases. J lost 7 bases, V lost 6 bases, and 5 bases had no gene match. The CDR3 has 13 amino acids. The V gene's germline CDR1 is MNHEY and CDR2 SVGAGI. The CDR3 here is CASSRGQGQPQHF. The CDR3 DNA sequence: TGTGCCAGCAGCCGCGGACAGGGACAGCCCCAGCATTTT.

This chain uses TRBV5-1 with TRBJ2-5; 7 nucleotides match TRBD1. Germline assignment: CDR1 SGHRS and CDR2 YFSETQ. V gave up 0 bases and J gave up 5 bases; unmatched junction bases: 7. The CDR3 is made up of 15 amino acids. As DNA, the CDR3 is TGCGCCAGCAGCTTGGGACAGGGACGTACGGAGACCCAGTACTTC. Protein product: CASSLGQGRTETQYF.

This clonotype was seen a handful of times. The chain combines TRBV20-1 with TRBJ2-1; TRBD2 matches at 11 bases. CDR1 and CDR2 from the germline V gene are DFQATT and SNEGSKA (reference sequence). The V gene end was trimmed by 3 bases and the J gene end by 8 bases; junction bases not matched to a gene: 6. This CDR3 region has 14 residues. Here the CDR3 reads CSASTSGSADEQFF. The CDR3 nucleotides are TGCAGTGCTAGTACTAGCGGGAGTGCCGATGAGCAGTTCTTC.

The chain uses TRBV13 and TRBJ2-2; TRBD2 aligns across 15 bases. Germline V gene lookup returns CDR1 PRHDT and CDR2 FYEKMQ (reference sequence). V lost 6 bases and J lost 6; bases outside the gene matches: 2. The length of the CDR3 is 15 residues. Here the CDR3 DNA reads TGTGCCAGCAGTGGACTAGCGGGAGGGGCCGGGGAGCTGTTTTTT. Translation: CASSGLAGGAGELFF.

The chain combines TRBV19 with TRBJ1-6; perhaps TRBD1 as D (5 bases). The length of the CDR3 is 16 residues. The germline gives CDR1 LNHDA, CDR2 SQIVND (reference sequence). The germline V and J ends were trimmed by 6 bases and 7 bases, with 19 bases remaining between them. The CDR3 here is CASRTGGLIVNSPLHF. In DNA form, the CDR3 reads TGTGCCAGTAGGACGGGGGGTCTCATCGTGAATTCACCCCTCCACTTT. Full variable domain (outside the CDR3, taken from reference TRBV19 and TRBJ1-6): DGGITQSPKYLFRKEGQNVTLSCEQNLNHDAMYWYRQDPGQGLRLIYYSQIVNDFQKGDIAEGYSVSREKKESFPLTVTSAQKNPTAFYLCASRTGGLIVNSPLHFGNGTRLTVT.

This clonotype turned up a few times. J is TRBJ2-1 and V is TRBV5-1; 11 bases fit TRBD2. V lost 0 bases and J lost 8; bases outside the gene matches: 4. The CDR3 extends over 15 amino acids. Looked up from germline, CDR1 is SGHRS and CDR2 is YFSETQ. The CDR3 sequence: CASSLGSGRAHEQFF. As DNA, the CDR3 is TGCGCCAGCAGCTTGGGTAGCGGGAGGGCCCATGAGCAGTTCTTC. Full variable domain (remainder filled in from reference TRBV5-1 and TRBJ2-1): KAGVTQTPRYLIKTRGQQVTLSCSPISGHRSVSWYQQTPGQGLQFLFEYFSETQRNKGNFPGRFSGRQFSNSRSEMNVSTLELGDSALYLCASSLGSGRAHEQFFGPGTRLTVL.

This sequence joins TRBV10-3 and TRBJ2-7, with TRBD2 identical over 7 bases. Germline assignment: CDR1 ENHRY and CDR2 SYGVKD. V was pared by 5 bases and J by 2 bases, with 9 bases of the junction left unmatched. This CDR3 is built from 15 residues. The CDR3 DNA reads TGTGCCATCAGTACTAGCGAAACCCTACCCTACGAGCAGTACTTC. Protein sequence: CAISTSETLPYEQYF.

This rearrangement joins TRBV12-3 or TRBV12-4 to TRBJ1-2; 7 nucleotides line up with TRBD1. The CDR3 sequence is 14 residues long. With V trimmed by 6 bases and J by 8 bases, 12 bases remained unmatched. This CDR3 reads CASSPPLGGSGYTF. DNA of the CDR3: TGTGCCAGCAGCCCCCCCTTAGGGGGCTCCGGCTACACCTTC.

This clonotype was recorded a few times. The chain is built from TRBV2 and TRBJ2-3; 8 bases align to TRBD2. This CDR3 is built from 14 residues. Germline loops: CDR1 SNHLY, CDR2 FYNNEI. V dropped 7 bases and J dropped 3; count of bases not matched to a gene: 6. Here the CDR3 DNA reads TGTGCCAGCACCCTAGGGACTAGAACAGATACGCAGTATTTT. Its translation: CASTLGTRTDTQYF.

The genes are TRBV6-5 and TRBJ2-3, with a tentative D call TRBD1 (5 bases). Germline V lookup: CDR1 MNHEY, CDR2 SVGAGI. V was pared by 0 bases and J by 2 bases, with 15 bases between. The CDR3 has 17 residues. CDR3 bases: TGTGCCAGCAGTTACTCGAGGACAAGGTCCGTCACAGATACGCAGTATTTT. Translation gives CASSYSRTRSVTDTQYF.

CDR3 protein: CASSFDRAPREQYF. Written as DNA, the CDR3 is TGTGCCAGCAGCTTCGACAGGGCACCCCGCGAGCAGTACTTC. The chain carries TRBV6-5 and TRBJ2-7; the match to TRBD1 covers 7 bases. CDR1 and CDR2 (germline): MNHEY, SVGAGI. V shed 6 bases, J shed 6 bases, and the junction held 11 bases outside the gene matches. This CDR3 region has 14 residues.

The V and J genes are TRBV5-1 and TRBJ2-7; D is unclear. The CDR3 extends over 15 amino acids. V was pared by 4 bases and J by 0 bases, with 14 bases between. CDR1 SGHRS and CDR2 YFSETQ come from the germline V gene. The chain's CDR3 is CASSRDVHGSYEQYF. The CDR3 DNA is TGCGCCAGCAGCCGAGACGTTCACGGCTCCTACGAGCAGTACTTC.

This clonotype was counted many times. The V call is TRBV10-3, the J call TRBJ1-5; D gene uncertain. V shed 0 bases and J shed 8 bases, with 11 bases lying between them. The CDR3 spans 14 residues. The germline CDR1 and CDR2 sequences are ENHRY and SYGVKD. The DNA for the CDR3 is TGTGCCATCAGTGAGTCCGGACCTCGGGAGCCCCAGCATTTT. It encodes CAISESGPREPQHF.

V gene TRBV12-3 or TRBV12-4 combines with J gene TRBJ1-2; D ambiguous. There are 11 residues in the CDR3. V shed 4 bases and J shed 8 bases, with 8 bases lying between them. The CDR3 region has the DNA TGTGCCAGCAGTTCCCAAGAGGGCTACACCTTC. It specifies CASSSQEGYTF.

The V and J genes are TRBV5-5 and TRBJ2-5, with 10 bases matching TRBD1. The CDR3 is 14 amino acids. V lost 5 bases to trimming and J lost 5 bases; unmatched junction nucleotides: 6. The germline gives CDR1 SGHKS, CDR2 YYEKEE (reference sequence). CDR3 in amino acids: CASRDRGAGETQYF. Written as DNA, the CDR3 is TGTGCCAGCAGGGACAGGGGGGCTGGTGAGACCCAGTACTTC.

The chain combines TRBV10-3 with TRBJ2-7; D gene ambiguous. V shed 4 bases and J shed 2 bases, with 9 bases lying between them. The CDR3 is 13 amino acids. CDR1 and CDR2 from the germline V gene are ENHRY and SYGVKD. CDR3 residues: CAISGTDTYEQYF. The CDR3 region has the DNA TGTGCCATCAGTGGTACAGATACCTACGAGCAGTACTTC.

This clonotype was observed a few times. CDR3 sequence: CASSLEVGWDSPLHF. DNA of the CDR3: TGTGCCAGCAGCTTGGAGGTGGGATGGGATTCACCCCTCCACTTT. The chain carries TRBV5-5 and TRBJ1-6; the D is unclear. CDR1 and CDR2 (germline): SGHKS, YYEKEE (reference sequence). The V and J ends lost 0 bases and 8 bases respectively, with 12 bases between them. This CDR3 is 15 amino acids long.

This clonotype was observed once. The chain uses TRBV6-2 or TRBV6-3 and TRBJ2-1; D perhaps matches TRBD2 (6 bases). CDR1 and CDR2 from the germline V gene are MNHEY and SVGEGT. This CDR3 comprises 11 residues. The ends were cut back, 11 bases at V and 10 bases at J, with 15 bases in the middle. CDR3 protein: CAHGEAREQFF. The CDR3 DNA follows: TGTGCCCACGGGGAGGCGAGGGAGCAGTTCTTC.

This chain connects TRBV7-9 to TRBJ2-7; TRBD2 matches at 11 bases. The junction had 6 bases not matched to a gene; V was cut back by 5 bases and J by 3 bases. Per the germline V gene, CDR1 is SEHNR and CDR2 is FQNEAQ (reference sequence). The CDR3 has 15 residues. CDR3: CASSPSGTSGYEQYF. The CDR3 DNA follows: TGTGCCAGCAGCCCCTCCGGGACTAGCGGCTACGAGCAGTACTTC.